The 8 T cell receptor beta chains below come from one sample, sequenced in a study of cytomegalovirus exposure and HLA in healthy donors. Vbeta (60) and Jbeta (13) primers were used in the PCR. Clones were sequenced by immunoSEQ multiplex PCR, and TCRdb holds only the in-frame ones, with some missing. Across around 100,000 clones, the top ten clones capture 6.5% to 7% of the sample. Sequenced sample: PBMCs. The receptors originated from a man in his forties in good health and CMV-seropositive.

The chain links TRBV7-3 to TRBJ2-1; D perhaps matches TRBD2 (5 bases). The V end lost 3 bases, the J end lost 8 bases, and 11 bases lay between the germline ends. Germline V CDR1 and CDR2: SGHTA, FQGTGA. The CDR3 is 13 residues long. The CDR3 bases are TGTGCCAGCAGCTTGGTAAACGGGGATGAGCAGTTCTTC. Encoded protein: CASSLVNGDEQFF.

The chain uses TRBV5-1 and TRBJ2-7, with 8 bases identical to TRBD1. This CDR3 has 14 residues. Trimming at V came to 4 bases and at J to 4 bases, leaving 7 bases not matched to a gene. The V gene's germline CDR1 is SGHRS and CDR2 YFSETQ. The CDR3: CASSQGTGRYEQYF. CDR3 nucleotide sequence: TGCGCCAGCAGCCAAGGGACAGGAAGGTACGAGCAGTACTTC.

V usage is TRBV19 and J usage is TRBJ2-1; TRBD1 matches at 7 bases. The CDR3 consists of 17 residues. Unmatched junction bases numbered 13, after V lost 4 bases and J lost 4 bases. Germline V CDR1 and CDR2: LNHDA, SQIVND (reference sequence). The CDR3 nucleotides read TGTGCCAGTAGTACGTTCGCCGGGACAGCCACGTACAATGAGCAGTTCTTC. Translation gives CASSTFAGTATYNEQFF.

The genes are TRBV11-2 and TRBJ1-4; a possible D gene is TRBD1 (5 bases). This CDR3 is 15 amino acids long. V was pared by 0 bases and J by 8 bases, with 13 bases between. CDR1 is SGHAT, CDR2 FQNNGV, per germline. The CDR3 protein is CASSLDPRGREKLFF. CDR3 DNA sequence: TGTGCCAGCAGCTTAGATCCAAGGGGCAGGGAAAAACTGTTTTTT.

The chain links TRBV6-6 to TRBJ2-2; D is undetermined. From germline, CDR1 is MNHNY and CDR2 SVGAGI (reference sequence). V dropped 7 bases and J dropped 6 bases, with 15 bases sitting between them. The CDR3 extends over 14 amino acids. The CDR3 bases are TGTGCCAGCACTACTCACCGGAGCCCCGGGGAGCTGTTTTTT. It yields the protein CASTTHRSPGELFF.

J is TRBJ2-2 and V is TRBV10-1; D uncertain. Trimming pared 6 bases from V and 5 bases from J, leaving 10 bases between. Germline CDR1 is WNHNN and CDR2 is SYGVQD (reference sequence). The CDR3 is 13 residues long. CDR3 coding DNA: TGCGCCAGCAGCCCCTCTTCGACCGGGGAGCTGTTTTTT. Translation: CASSPSSTGELFF.

The chain has TRBV27 and TRBJ2-7, with 13 bases identical to TRBD2. This CDR3 contains 15 residues. Germline V gives CDR1 MNHEY, CDR2 SMNVEV (reference sequence). V trimming: 8 bases; J trimming: 2 bases; junction bases outside the gene matches: 6. The CDR3 DNA sequence: TGTGCCAGCGGAATAGGACTAGCGGGAGCCTACGAGCAGTACTTC. Translated, it gives CASGIGLAGAYEQYF.

The chain recombines TRBV7-6 with TRBJ2-3; 10 bases map to TRBD2. The CDR3 loop spans 16 amino acids. Germline CDR1 SGHVS, CDR2 FNYEAQ. The junction had 17 bases not matched to a gene; V was cut back by 8 bases and J by 9 bases. CDR3 DNA sequence: TGTGCCAGCGCCATGGGAGCGGGAGGGACCATCAACACGCAGTATTTT. Amino acids: CASAMGAGGTINTQYF.